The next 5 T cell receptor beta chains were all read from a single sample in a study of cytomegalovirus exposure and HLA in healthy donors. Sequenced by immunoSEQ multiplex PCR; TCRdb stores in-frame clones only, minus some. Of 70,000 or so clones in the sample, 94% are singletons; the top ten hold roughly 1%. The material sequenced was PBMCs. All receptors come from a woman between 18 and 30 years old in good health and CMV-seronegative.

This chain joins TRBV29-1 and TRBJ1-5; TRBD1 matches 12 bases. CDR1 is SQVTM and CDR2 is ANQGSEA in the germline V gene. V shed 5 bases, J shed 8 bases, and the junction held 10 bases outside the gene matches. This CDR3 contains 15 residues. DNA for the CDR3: TGCAGCGTTCCGTCCGGGACAGGGGGCAGGGAGCCCCAGCATTTT. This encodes CSVPSGTGGREPQHF.

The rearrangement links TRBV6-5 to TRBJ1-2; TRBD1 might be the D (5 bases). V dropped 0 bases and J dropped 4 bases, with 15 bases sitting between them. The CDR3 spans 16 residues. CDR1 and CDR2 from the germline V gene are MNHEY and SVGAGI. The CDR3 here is CASSYSKGQMGYGYTF. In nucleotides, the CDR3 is TGTGCCAGCAGTTACTCGAAGGGGCAGATGGGCTATGGCTACACCTTC.

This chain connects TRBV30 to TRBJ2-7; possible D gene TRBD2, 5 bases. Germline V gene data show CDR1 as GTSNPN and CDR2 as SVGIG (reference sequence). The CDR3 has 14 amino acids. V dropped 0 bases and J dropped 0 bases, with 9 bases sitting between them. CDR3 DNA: TGTGCCTGGAGTGTAAGCGGCCACTCCTACGAGCAGTACTTC. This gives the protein CAWSVSGHSYEQYF.

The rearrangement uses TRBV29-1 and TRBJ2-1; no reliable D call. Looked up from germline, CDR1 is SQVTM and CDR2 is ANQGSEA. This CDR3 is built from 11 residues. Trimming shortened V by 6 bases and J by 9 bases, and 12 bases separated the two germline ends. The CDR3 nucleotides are TGCAGCGTCCGGCCCCTAGTTGAGCAGTTCTTC. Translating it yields CSVRPLVEQFF.

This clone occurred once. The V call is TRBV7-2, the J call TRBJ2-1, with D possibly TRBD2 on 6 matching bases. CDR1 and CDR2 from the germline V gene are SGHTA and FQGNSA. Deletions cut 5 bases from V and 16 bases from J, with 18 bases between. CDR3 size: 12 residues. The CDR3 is CASSLSVGGGFF. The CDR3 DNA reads TGTGCCAGCAGCCTTAGTGTGGGGGGAGGCTTCTTC. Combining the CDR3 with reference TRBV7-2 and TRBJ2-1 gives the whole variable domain GAGVSQSPSNKVTEKGKDVELRCDPISGHTALYWYRQSLGQGLEFLIYFQGNSAPDKSGLPSDRFSAERTGGSVSTLTIQRTQQEDSAVYLCASSLSVGGGFFGPGTRLTVL.